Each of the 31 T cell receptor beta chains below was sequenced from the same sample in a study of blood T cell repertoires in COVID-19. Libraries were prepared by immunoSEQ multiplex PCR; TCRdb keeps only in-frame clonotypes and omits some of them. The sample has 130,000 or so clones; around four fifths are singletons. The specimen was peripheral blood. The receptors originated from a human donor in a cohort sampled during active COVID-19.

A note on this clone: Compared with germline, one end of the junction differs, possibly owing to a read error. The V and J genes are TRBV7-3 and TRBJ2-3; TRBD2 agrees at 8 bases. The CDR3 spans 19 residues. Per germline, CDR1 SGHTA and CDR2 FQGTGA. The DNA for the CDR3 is TGTACCAGCAGCTCTACCCCGGTGGTAGCGGGAACTAGCACAGATACGCAGTATTTT. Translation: CTSSSTPVVAGTSTDTQYF.

CDR3: CASSFSLAGDEQFF. For the CDR3, the DNA is TGTGCCAGTAGCTTCTCACTAGCGGGAGATGAGCAGTTCTTC. This chain connects TRBV19 to TRBJ2-1; 11 bases agree with TRBD2. CDR1 and CDR2 from the germline V gene are LNHDA and SQIVND (reference sequence). V lost 6 bases, J lost 8 bases, and 6 bases stayed unmatched. There are 14 residues in the CDR3.

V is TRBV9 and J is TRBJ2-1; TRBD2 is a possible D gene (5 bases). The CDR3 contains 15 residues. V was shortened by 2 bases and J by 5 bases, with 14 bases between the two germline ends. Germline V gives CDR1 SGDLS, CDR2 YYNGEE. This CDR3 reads CASSVIGLPNNEQFF. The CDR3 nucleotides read TGTGCCAGCAGCGTGATAGGACTTCCAAACAATGAGCAGTTCTTC.

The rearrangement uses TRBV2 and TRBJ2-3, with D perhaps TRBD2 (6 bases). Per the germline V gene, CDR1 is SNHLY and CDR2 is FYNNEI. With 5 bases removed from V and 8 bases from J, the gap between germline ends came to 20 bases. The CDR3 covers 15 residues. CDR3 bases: TGTGCCAGCAGTACCGGGACTCCCTTTACCTCTACGCAGTATTTT. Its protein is CASSTGTPFTSTQYF. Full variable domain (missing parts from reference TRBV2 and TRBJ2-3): EPEVTQTPSHQVTQMGQEVILRCVPISNHLYFYWYRQILGQKVEFLVSFYNNEISEKSEIFDDQFSVERPDGSNFTLKIRSTKLEDSAMYFCASSTGTPFTSTQYFGPGTRLTVL.

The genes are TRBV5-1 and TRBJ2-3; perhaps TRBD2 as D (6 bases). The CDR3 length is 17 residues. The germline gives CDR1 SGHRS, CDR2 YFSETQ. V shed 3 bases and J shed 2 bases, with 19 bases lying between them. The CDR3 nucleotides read TGCGCCAGCAGCTCATTGGCGGGGACTGGGAACACAGATACGCAGTATTTT. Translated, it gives CASSSLAGTGNTDTQYF.

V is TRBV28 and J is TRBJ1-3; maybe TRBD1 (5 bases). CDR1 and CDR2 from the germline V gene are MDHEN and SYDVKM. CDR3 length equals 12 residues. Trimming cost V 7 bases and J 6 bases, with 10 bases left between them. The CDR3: CASKPGLNTIYF. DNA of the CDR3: TGTGCCAGCAAACCGGGACTAAACACCATATATTTT.

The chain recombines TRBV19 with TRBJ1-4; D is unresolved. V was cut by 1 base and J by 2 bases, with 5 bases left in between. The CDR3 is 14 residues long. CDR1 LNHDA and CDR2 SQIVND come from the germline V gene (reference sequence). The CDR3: CASSIGRTNEKLFF. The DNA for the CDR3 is TGTGCCAGTAGTATAGGTCGGACTAATGAAAAACTGTTTTTT.

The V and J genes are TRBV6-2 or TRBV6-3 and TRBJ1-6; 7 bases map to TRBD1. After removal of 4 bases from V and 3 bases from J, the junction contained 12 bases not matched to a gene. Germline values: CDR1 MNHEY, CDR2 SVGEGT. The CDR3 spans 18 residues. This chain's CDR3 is CASSLPTPQGDYNSPLHF. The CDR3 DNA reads TGTGCCAGCAGTTTACCGACTCCCCAGGGGGACTATAATTCACCCCTCCACTTT.

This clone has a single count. For the CDR3, the DNA is TGTGCCAGCACCGTGGACAGGGCTTCCTACGAGCAGTACTTC. Its translation: CASTVDRASYEQYF. The rearrangement joins TRBV6-5 to TRBJ2-7; 8 nucleotides line up with TRBD1. CDR1 and CDR2 (germline): MNHEY, SVGAGI. With 7 bases clipped from V and 1 base from J, the junction kept 6 bases outside the gene matches. The CDR3 consists of 14 residues.

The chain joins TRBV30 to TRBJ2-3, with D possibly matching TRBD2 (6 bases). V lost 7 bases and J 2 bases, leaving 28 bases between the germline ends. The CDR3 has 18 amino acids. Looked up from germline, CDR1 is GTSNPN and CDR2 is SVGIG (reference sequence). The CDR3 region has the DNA TGTGCCTCGAAGGGACTCCTCTTACGAAACCTATACACAGATACGCAGTATTTT. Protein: CASKGLLLRNLYTDTQYF.

The CDR3 sequence is CASSLYRDRCTF. In nucleotides, the CDR3 is TGTGCCAGCAGCTTGTACCGGGACAGGTGTACCTTC. This chain connects TRBV7-2 to TRBJ1-2, with 8 bases aligning to TRBD1. CDR3 length: 12 amino acids. V trimming: 3 bases; J trimming: 14 bases; junction bases outside the gene matches: 8. Per the germline V gene, CDR1 is SGHTA and CDR2 is FQGNSA.

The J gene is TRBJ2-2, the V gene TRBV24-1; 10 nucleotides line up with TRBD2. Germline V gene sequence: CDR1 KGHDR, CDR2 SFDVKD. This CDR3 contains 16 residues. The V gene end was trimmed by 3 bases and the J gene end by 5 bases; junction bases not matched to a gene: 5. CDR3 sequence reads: CATSDVSGRRTGELFF. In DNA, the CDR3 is TGTGCCACCAGTGATGTTAGCGGGAGGCGGACCGGGGAGCTGTTTTTT.

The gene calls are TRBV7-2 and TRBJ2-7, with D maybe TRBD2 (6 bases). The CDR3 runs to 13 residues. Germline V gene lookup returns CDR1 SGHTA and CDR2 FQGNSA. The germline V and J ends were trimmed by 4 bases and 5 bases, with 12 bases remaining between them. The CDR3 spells CASSSGLQNEQYF. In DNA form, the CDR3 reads TGTGCCAGCAGCTCGGGACTTCAAAACGAGCAGTACTTC.

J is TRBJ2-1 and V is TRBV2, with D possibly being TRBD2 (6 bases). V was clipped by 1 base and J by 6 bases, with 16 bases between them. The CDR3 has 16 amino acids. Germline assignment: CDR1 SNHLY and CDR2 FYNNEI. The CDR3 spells CASSEDRGISSNEQFF. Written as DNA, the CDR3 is TGTGCCAGCAGTGAAGATCGCGGGATATCTTCCAATGAGCAGTTCTTC.

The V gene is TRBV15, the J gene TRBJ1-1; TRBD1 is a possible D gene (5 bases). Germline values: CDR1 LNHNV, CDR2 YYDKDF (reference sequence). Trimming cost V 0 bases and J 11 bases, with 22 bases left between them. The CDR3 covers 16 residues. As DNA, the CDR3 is TGTGCCACCAGCAGAGATCAAGGGGCGCAGCGACTGTATGCTTTCTTT. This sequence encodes CATSRDQGAQRLYAFF. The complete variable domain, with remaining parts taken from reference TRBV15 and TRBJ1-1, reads DAMVIQNPRYQVTQFGKPVTLSCSQTLNHNVMYWYQQKSSQAPKLLFHYYDKDFNNEADTPDNFQSRRPNTSFCFLDIRSPGLGDTAMYLCATSRDQGAQRLYAFFGQGTRLTVV.

The CDR3 coding sequence is TGTGCCTGGAGTGTACTTGGTGGGAGCTCTGGAAACACCATATATTTT. This encodes CAWSVLGGSSGNTIYF. This rearrangement joins TRBV30 to TRBJ1-3, with no clear D. The V end lost 0 bases, the J end lost 0 bases, and 12 bases lay between the germline ends. Germline V CDR1 and CDR2: GTSNPN, SVGIG (reference sequence). The length of the CDR3 is 16 residues.

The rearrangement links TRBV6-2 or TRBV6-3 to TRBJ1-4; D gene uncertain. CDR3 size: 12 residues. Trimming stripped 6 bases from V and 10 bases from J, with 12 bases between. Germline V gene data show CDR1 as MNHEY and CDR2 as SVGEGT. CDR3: CASSQVRGKLFF. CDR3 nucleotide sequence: TGTGCCAGCAGCCAGGTTCGGGGAAAACTGTTTTTT.

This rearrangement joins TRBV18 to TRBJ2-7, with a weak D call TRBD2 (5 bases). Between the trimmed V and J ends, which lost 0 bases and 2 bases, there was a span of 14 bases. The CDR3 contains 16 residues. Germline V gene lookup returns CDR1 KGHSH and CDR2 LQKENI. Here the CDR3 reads CASSPPLPGKAYEQYF. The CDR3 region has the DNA TGTGCCAGCTCACCACCGTTACCGGGGAAGGCCTACGAGCAGTACTTC. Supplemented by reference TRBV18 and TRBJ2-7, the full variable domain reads NAGVMQNPRHLVRRRGQEARLRCSPMKGHSHVYWYRQLPEEGLKFMVYLQKENIIDESGMPKERFSAEFPKEGPSILRIQQVVRGDSAAYFCASSPPLPGKAYEQYFGPGTRLTVT.

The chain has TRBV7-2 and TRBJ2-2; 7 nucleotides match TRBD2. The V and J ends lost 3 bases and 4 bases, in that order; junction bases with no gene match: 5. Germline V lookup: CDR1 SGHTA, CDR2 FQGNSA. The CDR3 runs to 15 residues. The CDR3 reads CASSLAGVGTGELFF. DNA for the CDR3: TGTGCCAGCAGCTTGGCGGGAGTGGGCACCGGGGAGCTGTTTTTT.

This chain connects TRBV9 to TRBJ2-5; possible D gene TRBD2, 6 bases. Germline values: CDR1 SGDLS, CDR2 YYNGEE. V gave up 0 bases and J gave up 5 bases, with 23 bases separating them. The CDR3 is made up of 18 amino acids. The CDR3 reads CASSVAGGVAGRGETQYF. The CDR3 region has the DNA TGTGCCAGCAGCGTAGCAGGTGGGGTCGCGGGACGGGGGGAGACCCAGTACTTC.

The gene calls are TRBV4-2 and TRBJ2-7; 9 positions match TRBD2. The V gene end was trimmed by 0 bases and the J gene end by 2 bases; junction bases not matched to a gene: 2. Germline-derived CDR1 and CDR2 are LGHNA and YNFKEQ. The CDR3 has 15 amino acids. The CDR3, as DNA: TGTGCCAGCAGCCAAGAGGCTAGCGGGACCTACGAGCAGTACTTC. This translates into CASSQEASGTYEQYF.

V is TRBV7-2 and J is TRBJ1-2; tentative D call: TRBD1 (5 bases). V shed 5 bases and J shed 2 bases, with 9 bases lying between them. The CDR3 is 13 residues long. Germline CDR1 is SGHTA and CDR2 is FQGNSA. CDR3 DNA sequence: TGTGCCAGCAGCCCTCGACAGAACTATGGCTACACCTTC. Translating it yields CASSPRQNYGYTF.

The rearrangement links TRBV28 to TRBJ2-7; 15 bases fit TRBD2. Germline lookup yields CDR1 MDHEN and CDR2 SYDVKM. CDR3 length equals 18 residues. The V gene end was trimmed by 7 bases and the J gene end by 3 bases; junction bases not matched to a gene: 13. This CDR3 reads CASNSPGLAGGSFYEQYF. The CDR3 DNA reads TGTGCCAGCAATTCCCCGGGACTAGCGGGAGGTTCGTTCTACGAGCAGTACTTC.

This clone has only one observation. The chain's CDR3 is CASSKLRPGTDTQYF. The CDR3 nucleotides read TGTGCCAGTAGTAAGCTCCGCCCGGGCACAGATACGCAGTATTTT. The chain employs TRBV19 and TRBJ2-3, with no clear D. The germline CDR1 and CDR2 sequences are LNHDA and SQIVND (reference sequence). Trimming pared 4 bases from V and 1 base from J, leaving 12 bases between. This CDR3 is 15 amino acids long.

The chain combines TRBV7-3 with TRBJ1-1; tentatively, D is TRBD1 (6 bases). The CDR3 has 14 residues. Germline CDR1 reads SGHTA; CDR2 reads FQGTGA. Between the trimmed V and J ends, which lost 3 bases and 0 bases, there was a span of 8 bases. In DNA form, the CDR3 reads TGTGCCAGCAGCTTGGGGGGGCTGAACACTGAAGCTTTCTTT. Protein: CASSLGGLNTEAFF. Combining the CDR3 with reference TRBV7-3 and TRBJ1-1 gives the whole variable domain GAGVSQTPSNKVTEKGKYVELRCDPISGHTALYWYRQSLGQGPEFLIYFQGTGAADDSGLPNDRFFAVRPEGSVSTLKIQRTERGDSAVYLCASSLGGLNTEAFFGQGTRLTVV.

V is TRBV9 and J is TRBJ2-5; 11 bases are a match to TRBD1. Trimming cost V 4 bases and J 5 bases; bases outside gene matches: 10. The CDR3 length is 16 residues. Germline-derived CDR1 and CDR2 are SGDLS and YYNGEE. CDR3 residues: CASSPGRTGGLETQYF. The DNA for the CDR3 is TGTGCCAGCAGCCCCGGACGGACAGGGGGCCTGGAGACCCAGTACTTC.

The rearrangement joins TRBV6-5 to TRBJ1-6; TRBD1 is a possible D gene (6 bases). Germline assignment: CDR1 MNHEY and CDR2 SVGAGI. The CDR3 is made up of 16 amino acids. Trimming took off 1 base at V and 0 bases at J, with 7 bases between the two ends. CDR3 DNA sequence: TGTGCCAGCAGTTACTTGGACAGCTCCTATAATTCACCCCTCCACTTT. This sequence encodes CASSYLDSSYNSPLHF.

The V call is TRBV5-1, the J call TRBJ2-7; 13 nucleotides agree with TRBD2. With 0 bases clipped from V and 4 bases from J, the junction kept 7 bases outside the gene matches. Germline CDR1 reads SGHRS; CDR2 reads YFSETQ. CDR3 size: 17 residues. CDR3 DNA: TGCGCCAGCAGCTTGGGGAAAACTAGCGGGAGGGAATACGAGCAGTACTTC. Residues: CASSLGKTSGREYEQYF. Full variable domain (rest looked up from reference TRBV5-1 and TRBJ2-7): KAGVTQTPRYLIKTRGQQVTLSCSPISGHRSVSWYQQTPGQGLQFLFEYFSETQRNKGNFPGRFSGRQFSNSRSEMNVSTLELGDSALYLCASSLGKTSGREYEQYFGPGTRLTVT.

The CDR3 loop is CASSFLAGDQADTQYF. Written as DNA, the CDR3 is TGTGCCAGCAGTTTCCTAGCGGGAGATCAGGCAGATACGCAGTATTTT. The V gene is TRBV28, the J gene TRBJ2-3, with TRBD2 matching over 10 bases. CDR1 and CDR2 from the germline V gene are MDHEN and SYDVKM. J gave up 4 bases and V 3 bases, and 7 bases lay outside the gene matches. The CDR3 contains 16 residues.

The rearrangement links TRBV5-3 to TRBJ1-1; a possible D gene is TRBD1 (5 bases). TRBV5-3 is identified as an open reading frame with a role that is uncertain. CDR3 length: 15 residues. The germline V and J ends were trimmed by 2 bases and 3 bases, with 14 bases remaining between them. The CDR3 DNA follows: TGTGCCAGAAGCTTACCGGGCGGGGGAGACACTGAAGCTTTCTTT. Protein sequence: CARSLPGGGDTEAFF.

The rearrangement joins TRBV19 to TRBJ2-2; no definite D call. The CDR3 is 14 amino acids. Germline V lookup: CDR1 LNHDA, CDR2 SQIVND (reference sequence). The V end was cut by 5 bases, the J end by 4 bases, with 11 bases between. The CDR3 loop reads CASSPQDVTGELFF. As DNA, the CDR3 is TGTGCCAGTAGTCCCCAGGATGTCACCGGGGAGCTGTTTTTT.